One T cell receptor (beta chain) is described in this entry. Its antigen remains unidentified. This sample is part of a study of T cell repertoires in cytomegalovirus infection. On the study more broadly: Evidence of both CMV infection and a matching HLA type came from public TCR beta signatures.

The V and J ends lost 5 bases and 0 bases respectively, with 9 bases between them. From germline, CDR1 is SGHTA and CDR2 FQGNSA. CDR3 length equals 14 residues. Study-wide results and caveats: Of the TCR beta families, the public ones yielded a cumulative frequency that identified carriers of CMV plus the relevant HLA. Clonotype analysis showed dominance of the ex vivo response by HLA-C-restricted CMV-specific TCR beta clonotypes.

TCRdb analysed the reads with MiXCR anew, one entry per CDR3 protein. The data show around 450,000 distinct CDR3 sequences, 25% to 40% seen once. This TCR was sampled from a human donor in good health (CMV status not recorded). Some clones in this sample may be carry-over from other donors' samples. What was sequenced was PBMCs. J is TRBJ2-3 and V is TRBV7-2; D uncertain. The CDR3 reads CASSVGSSTDTQYF. The CDR3 DNA reads TGTGCCAGCAGCGTTGGGTCCAGCACAGATACGCAGTATTTT.